The 20 T cell receptor beta chains listed next were all sequenced from one sample in a study of T cell clonality in common variable immunodeficiency. Clones were read by immunoSEQ multiplex PCR, and TCRdb kept only the in-frame ones, dropping some. The repertoire consists of approximately 40,000 clones, none detected only once. Sequencing was done on a sample of peripheral blood mononuclear cells. The receptors were sampled from a person aged 18 to 70 in good health.

This clone was counted a few times. Read data end 3 residues before the CDR3 end; the end is taken from the germline J gene. The V gene is TRBV19, the J gene TRBJ2-1; 8 bases match TRBD2. The CDR3 sequence is 15 residues long. V was clipped by 6 bases and J by 4 bases; unmatched bases: 8. CDR1 and CDR2 from the germline V gene are LNHDA and SQIVND (reference sequence). CDR3 DNA (partial): TGTGCCAGTAGCCCGGGGGGGATTGCGTACAATGAG. Amino acids: CASSPGGIAYNE. The whole CDR3 protein reads CASSPGGIAYNEQFF.

The table lists this clone with many counts. Coverage ceases 3 residues before the CDR3 finishes, and the germline J gene fills in the end. The V call is TRBV5-1, the J call TRBJ1-2; D is uncertain. V was pared by 1 base and J by 3 bases, with 13 bases between. The CDR3 totals 15 residues. Germline-derived CDR1 and CDR2 are SGHRS and YFSETQ. CDR3 sequence reads: CASSLYRQAYYGYTF. The sequenced CDR3 bases are TGCGCCAGCAGCTTGTATCGGCAGGCCTACTATGGC.

This clone has at least ten counts. With the read ending 3 residues before the CDR3 end, the germline J gene is used to fill in that end. V and J are TRBV23-1 and TRBJ2-3; the D is unclear. TRBV23-1 is filed as an ORF, its function uncertain. The CDR3 totals 16 residues. The germline V and J ends were trimmed by 8 bases and 0 bases, with 18 bases remaining between them. Partial CDR3 DNA: TGCGCCAGCGGTGGGCCAATTATATCTAGCACAGATACG. It encodes CASGGPIISSTDT. The entire CDR3 protein reads CASGGPIISSTDTQYF.

This clone came up many times. The read comes to an end 3 residues before the CDR3 does, leaving the germline J gene to fill in the end. This chain uses TRBV6-1 with TRBJ1-2; TRBD1 aligns across 7 bases. Trimming cost V 2 bases and J 4 bases; bases outside gene matches: 7. The CDR3 extends over 15 amino acids. Germline V lookup: CDR1 MNHNS, CDR2 SASEGT. This CDR3 reads CASSEITEGAYGYTF. The covered CDR3 bases are TGTGCCAGCAGTGAAATAACAGAGGGGGCCTATGGC.

This clone was detected many times. From the germline J gene comes the end of the CDR3, since the read stops 3 residues before it. V is TRBV6-2 or TRBV6-3 and J is TRBJ1-5, with 8 bases that match TRBD1. The CDR3 runs to 14 residues. In germline, CDR1 is MNHEY, CDR2 SVGEGT. J gave up 0 bases and V 8 bases, and 3 bases lay outside the gene matches. The CDR3 DNA, read in part, is TGTGCCAGCCCGACAGGGGATAGCAATCAGCCC. Its protein is CASPTGDSNQP. The entire CDR3 protein is CASPTGDSNQPQHF.

This clone was seen many times. The read stops 3 residues short of the end of the CDR3; the missing end is completed from the germline J gene. This chain connects TRBV7-8 to TRBJ2-3; 12 nucleotides match TRBD1. CDR3 length: 16 amino acids. The trim removed 5 bases at V and 4 bases at J, leaving 7 bases unmatched. The germline gives CDR1 SGHVS, CDR2 FQNEAQ. CDR3 protein: CASSPPGTGGSDTQYF. CDR3 bases read: TGTGCCAGCAGCCCCCCTGGGACAGGGGGCTCAGATACG.

This clone is judged medium-sized. The sequenced CDR3 bases are TGTGCCAGCAGTGGTCAAGCAGGGAGCTCCTACGAG. Translation: CASSGQAGSSYE. The whole CDR3 sequence is CASSGQAGSSYEQYF. The J gene is TRBJ2-7, the V gene TRBV6-1; D possibly matches TRBD1 or TRBD2 (5 bases each). The DNA ends 3 residues before the CDR3 does, and the rest of the CDR3 is filled in from the germline J gene. The CDR3 is made up of 15 amino acids. Trimming cost V 4 bases and J 0 bases, with 13 bases left between them. Germline V gene sequence: CDR1 MNHNS, CDR2 SASEGT.

This clone was detected many times. The CDR3 end falls 3 residues outside the read, so it is completed with the germline J gene. V and J are TRBV6-1 and TRBJ1-2, with D tentatively TRBD1 (6 bases). CDR1 MNHNS and CDR2 SASEGT come from the germline V gene. The CDR3 consists of 14 residues. Trimming removed 4 bases from V and 4 bases from J, with 13 bases in between. CDR3 DNA (partial): TGTGCCAGCAGTGGTCAGGGGCGAATCTATGGC. It translates to CASSGQGRIYG. The whole CDR3 region reads CASSGQGRIYGYTF.

This clone was picked up many times. CDR3: CASRLAASTDTQYF. The CDR3 DNA, read in part, is TGTGCCAGCAGGTTAGCGGCTAGCACAGATACG. The chain has TRBV27 and TRBJ2-3; D perhaps matches TRBD2 (6 bases). The read falls 3 residues short of the CDR3 end, and the missing part is taken from the germline J gene. Germline assignment: CDR1 MNHEY and CDR2 SMNVEV (reference sequence). This CDR3 has 14 amino acids. Trimming took 6 bases from V and 0 from J, leaving 10 bases between them.

This clone was recorded many times. The observed sequence ends 3 residues before the CDR3 terminus, with the missing tail filled in from the germline J gene. The V call is TRBV5-1, the J call TRBJ2-1; D is perhaps TRBD1 (6 bases). CDR3 size: 13 residues. The V end lost 6 bases, the J end lost 4 bases, and 11 bases lay between the germline ends. Looked up from germline, CDR1 is SGHRS and CDR2 is YFSETQ. The CDR3: CASTLDSYNEQFF. The part of the CDR3 DNA that was read is TGCGCCAGCACGCTGGACAGTTACAATGAG. The entire variable domain, with the rest obtained from reference TRBV5-1 and TRBJ2-1, is as follows: KAGVTQTPRYLIKTRGQQVTLSCSPISGHRSVSWYQQTPGQGLQFLFEYFSETQRNKGNFPGRFSGRQFSNSRSEMNVSTLELGDSALYLCASTLDSYNEQFFGPGTRLTVL.

This clone was picked up many times. Read data end 3 residues before the CDR3 end; the end is taken from the germline J gene. V usage is TRBV23-1 and J usage is TRBJ1-5, with D unresolved. TRBV23-1 is classed as an ORF, of uncertain function. This CDR3 contains 15 residues. Trimming cost V 2 bases and J 2 bases, with 10 bases left between them. The CDR3 is CASSQLVKGNQPQHF. The DNA read from the CDR3 is TGCGCCAGCAGTCAACTGGTAAAGGGCAATCAGCCC.

This clone came up many times. CDR3 sequence reads: CASSLAWAAGGADTQYF. The CDR3 bases that were read are TGCGCCAGCAGCTTGGCTTGGGCGGCGGGGGGCGCAGATACG. The rearrangement links TRBV5-1 to TRBJ2-3, with 8 bases that match TRBD2. The sequenced fragment ends 3 residues before the CDR3 boundary, so the rest is inferred from the germline J gene. Trimming at V came to 0 bases and at J to 4 bases, leaving 10 bases not matched to a gene. CDR1 and CDR2 (germline): SGHRS, YFSETQ. The length of the CDR3 is 17 residues.

In its sample, this clone was seen many times. With the read ending 3 residues before the CDR3 end, the germline J gene is used to fill in that end. The rearrangement uses TRBV5-6 and TRBJ2-1; 12 nucleotides agree with TRBD2. In germline, CDR1 is SGHDT, CDR2 YYEEEE. The CDR3 totals 15 residues. Trimming at V came to 4 bases and at J to 6 bases, leaving 5 bases not matched to a gene. CDR3 DNA, as far as it was read: TGTGCCAGCAGCCAGATGACTAGCGGGAGCAATGAG. This codes for CASSQMTSGSNE. In full, the CDR3 reads CASSQMTSGSNEQFF.

Sample share makes this clone medium-sized (0.01 to 0.1%). The read terminates 3 residues before the CDR3 end, so the remaining end is supplied by the germline J gene. The V gene is TRBV20-1, the J gene TRBJ1-1; D unclear. Per the germline V gene, CDR1 is DFQATT and CDR2 is SNEGSKA (reference sequence). This CDR3 is built from 13 residues. The CDR3 sequence is CSAREIGLYSAFF. CDR3 DNA, as far as it was read: TGCAGTGCTAGAGAGATTGGGCTCTACTCA.

This clone was detected ten times or more. The read finishes 3 residues shy of the CDR3 end, and the germline J gene is used to complete it. The chain is built from TRBV11-3 and TRBJ2-3, with a possible D match to TRBD1 (5 bases). The V gene lost 8 bases and the J gene lost 2 bases, with 11 bases spanning the gap. The length of the CDR3 is 13 residues. Germline V gene lookup returns CDR1 SGHNT and CDR2 YENEEA. The chain's CDR3 is CASGDSYTDTQYF. CDR3 DNA, as far as it was read: TGTGCCAGCGGCGACAGTTACACAGATACG. Variable domain in full (rest from reference TRBV11-3 and TRBJ2-3): EAGVVQSPRYKIIEKKQPVAFWCNPISGHNTLYWYLQNLGQGPELLIRYENEEAVDDSQLPKDRFSAERLKGVDSTLKIQPAELGDSAVYLCASGDSYTDTQYFGPGTRLTVL.

This clone was observed at least ten times. The CDR3 end falls 3 residues outside the read, so it is completed with the germline J gene. The chain links TRBV19 to TRBJ1-2; TRBD1 matches at 10 bases. This CDR3 region has 17 residues. Germline V gives CDR1 LNHDA, CDR2 SQIVND (reference sequence). CDR3 in amino acids: CASQDRGRFRGRGGYTF. CDR3 DNA (partial): TGTGCCAGCCAAGACAGGGGGCGATTTAGGGGGCGAGGAGGC.

This clone has at least ten counts. The sequence runs out 3 residues before the end of the CDR3; the remainder is reconstructed from the germline J gene. This sequence joins TRBV20-1 and TRBJ2-2, with D perhaps matching TRBD2 (6 bases). Germline CDR1 reads DFQATT; CDR2 reads SNEGSKA (reference sequence). There are 17 residues in the CDR3. V gave up 5 bases and J gave up 0 bases, with 19 bases separating them. The CDR3 reads CSARGGGLDSNTGELFF. CDR3 DNA (partial): TGCAGTGCTCGGGGAGGAGGGTTAGATTCGAACACCGGGGAG.

Many counts were recorded for this clone. The sequence runs out 3 residues before the end of the CDR3; the remainder is reconstructed from the germline J gene. J is TRBJ1-4 and V is TRBV5-1, with TRBD1 matching over 7 bases. The CDR3 covers 16 residues. V dropped 2 bases and J dropped 0; count of bases not matched to a gene: 4. The germline V gene has CDR1 SGHRS and CDR2 YFSETQ. CDR3 DNA (partial): TGCGCCAGCAGCTTAAGGACAGGACCAACTAATGAAAAA. Translation gives CASSLRTGPTNEK. The whole CDR3 sequence reads CASSLRTGPTNEKLFF.

Ten or more counts support this clone. Read sequence stops 3 residues before the CDR3 end, and the germline J gene provides the missing end. This sequence joins TRBV29-1 and TRBJ1-1; D is unclear. The CDR3 totals 13 residues. Germline CDR1 reads SQVTM; CDR2 reads ANQGSEA. V was cut by 4 bases and J by 0 bases, with 9 bases left in between. CDR3 region: CSVGRPMNTEAFF. Partial CDR3 DNA: TGCAGCGTTGGCCGCCCTATGAACACTGAA.

This clone was seen many times. One end of the junction fails to match germline, which may point to a read error. The read terminates 3 residues ahead of where the CDR3 ends, so the germline J gene completes it. This chain uses TRBV7-7 with TRBJ2-7; D ambiguous. The germline V gene has CDR1 SSHAT and CDR2 FNYEAQ (reference sequence). This CDR3 comprises 14 residues. The DNA read from the CDR3 is TGTGCTAGCAGCCCGTTTCACACAGCCTACGAG. Its translation is CASSPFHTAYE. The whole CDR3 sequence is CASSPFHTAYEQYF.